The 32 T cell receptor beta chains reported below all come from one sample, sequenced in a study of T cell responses to AZD1222 COVID-19 vaccine. Data came from immunoSEQ multiplex PCR; TCRdb stores just in-frame clones and leaves some out. Seen here are around 160,000 clones, 80% to 90% observed once, and the top ten hold 5% to 5.5%. The material was peripheral blood, obtained on day 0 of AZD1222 vaccination. These receptors were taken from an adult in good health.

The V call is TRBV18, the J call TRBJ1-2; D may be TRBD1 (6 bases). The CDR3 length is 16 residues. V gave up 3 bases and J gave up 3 bases, with 17 bases separating them. CDR1 is KGHSH and CDR2 is LQKENI in the germline V gene. CDR3 in amino acids: CASSPPGGRAYYGYTF. CDR3 nucleotide sequence: TGTGCCAGCTCACCTCCGGGGGGCAGGGCTTACTATGGCTACACCTTC.

The gene calls are TRBV6-5 and TRBJ2-7; no definite D call. Per germline, CDR1 MNHEY and CDR2 SVGAGI. The CDR3 runs 14 residues. Trimming pared 4 bases from V and 5 bases from J, leaving 15 bases between. The CDR3 nucleotides read TGTGCCAGCAGTTCCAAGGGCTGGGTTCACGAGCAGTACTTC. Translation gives CASSSKGWVHEQYF.

DNA for the CDR3: TGTGCCAGCAGCTTAGGAGGTTCAGGGGGTGCGAACTATGGCTACACCTTC. Protein sequence: CASSLGGSGGANYGYTF. V usage is TRBV7-2 and J usage is TRBJ1-2, with TRBD1 identical over 7 bases. J gave up 2 bases and V 1 base, and 10 bases lay outside the gene matches. This CDR3 region has 17 residues. Germline CDR1 reads SGHTA; CDR2 reads FQGNSA.

This chain connects TRBV18 to TRBJ2-5; D is unclear. Germline V gene data show CDR1 as KGHSH and CDR2 as LQKENI. V lost 2 bases and J 0 bases, leaving 10 bases between the germline ends. CDR3 size: 15 residues. This CDR3 reads CASSPKAAYQETQYF. CDR3 DNA sequence: TGTGCCAGCTCACCAAAGGCAGCGTACCAAGAGACCCAGTACTTC.

The rearrangement joins TRBV19 to TRBJ1-5; 8 bases are a match to TRBD1. The CDR3 consists of 15 residues. CDR1 LNHDA and CDR2 SQIVND come from the germline V gene (reference sequence). After removal of 6 bases from V and 6 bases from J, the junction contained 10 bases not matched to a gene. For the CDR3, the DNA is TGTGCCAGTAGCAACGCAGGGGGCAGAGGTCAGCCCCAGCATTTT. Protein product: CASSNAGGRGQPQHF.

In regard to this clone: Different DNA sequences within this sample yield the same CDR3. The chain joins TRBV19 to TRBJ2-2; D uncertain. Germline V gene lookup returns CDR1 LNHDA and CDR2 SQIVND (reference sequence). There are 12 residues in the CDR3. V gave up 3 bases and J gave up 5 bases, with 4 bases separating them. The DNA for the CDR3 is TGTGCCAGTAGTATCAGAACCGGGGAGCTGTTTTTT. Its translation: CASSIRTGELFF.

The V call is TRBV19, the J call TRBJ2-3; 9 bases fit TRBD2. The junction had 7 bases not matched to a gene; V was cut back by 3 bases and J by 3 bases. This CDR3 spans 16 amino acids. CDR1 and CDR2 (germline): LNHDA, SQIVND (reference sequence). The CDR3 bases are TGTGCCAGTAGTATTTATAGCGGGAGCCCGACAGATACGCAGTATTTT. Protein sequence: CASSIYSGSPTDTQYF.

The chain employs TRBV7-2 and TRBJ2-1; TRBD2 agrees at 9 bases. J gave up 9 bases and V 1 base, and 7 bases lay outside the gene matches. Germline lookup yields CDR1 SGHTA and CDR2 FQGNSA. This CDR3 region has 15 residues. CDR3 protein: CASSLEGSGRSEQFF. CDR3 nucleotides: TGTGCCAGCAGCTTAGAAGGTAGCGGGAGAAGTGAGCAGTTCTTC.

The rearrangement uses TRBV7-9 and TRBJ1-5, with D unclear. V lost 3 bases and J 6 bases, leaving 9 bases between the germline ends. Germline lookup yields CDR1 SEHNR and CDR2 FQNEAQ (reference sequence). The CDR3 runs 13 residues. In DNA, the CDR3 is TGTGCCAGCAGCTTGGGAAACAGTCAGCCCCAGCATTTT. It is translated as CASSLGNSQPQHF.

This clone was picked up one time. The chain combines TRBV19 with TRBJ1-2; maybe TRBD1 (5 bases). The CDR3 covers 11 residues. Germline-derived CDR1 and CDR2 are LNHDA and SQIVND (reference sequence). V was clipped by 10 bases and J by 7 bases, with 13 bases between them. As DNA, the CDR3 is TGTGCCACCTCGGGGGGGGTTGGCTACACCTTC. Its protein product is CATSGGVGYTF.

Only one count was recorded for this clone. This chain joins TRBV10-3 and TRBJ1-1; 9 positions agree with TRBD1. The CDR3 is made up of 14 amino acids. Looked up from germline, CDR1 is ENHRY and CDR2 is SYGVKD. The V gene end was trimmed by 6 bases and the J gene end by 4 bases; junction bases not matched to a gene: 6. CDR3 sequence: CAISRQGEVTEAFF. CDR3 sequence (DNA): TGTGCCATCAGCCGACAGGGGGAGGTCACTGAAGCTTTCTTT.

This rearrangement joins TRBV2 to TRBJ2-3; D ambiguous. Between the trimmed V and J ends, which lost 1 base and 0 bases, there was a span of 8 bases. The CDR3 covers 15 residues. Germline CDR1 SNHLY, CDR2 FYNNEI. CDR3 region: CASSEGPRSTDTQYF. Written as DNA, the CDR3 is TGTGCCAGCAGTGAAGGGCCGAGAAGCACAGATACGCAGTATTTT. Full variable domain (remainder filled in from reference TRBV2 and TRBJ2-3): EPEVTQTPSHQVTQMGQEVILRCVPISNHLYFYWYRQILGQKVEFLVSFYNNEISEKSEIFDDQFSVERPDGSNFTLKIRSTKLEDSAMYFCASSEGPRSTDTQYFGPGTRLTVL.

The chain employs TRBV7-2 and TRBJ1-5, with TRBD1 matching 7 bases. This CDR3 region has 17 residues. The germline gives CDR1 SGHTA, CDR2 FQGNSA. V lost 4 bases, J lost 0 bases, and 9 bases stayed unmatched. CDR3 DNA: TGTGCCAGCAGCTCCGGGGACAGCTCGTATAGCAATCAGCCCCAGCATTTT. Amino acid sequence: CASSSGDSSYSNQPQHF.

V and J are TRBV28 and TRBJ2-1; D is tentatively TRBD1 or TRBD2 (6 bases each). This CDR3 has 14 residues. Looked up from germline, CDR1 is MDHEN and CDR2 is SYDVKM. The V end lost 6 bases, the J end lost 7 bases, and 16 bases lay between the germline ends. The CDR3 is CASSFRGAGNEQFF. CDR3 nucleotides: TGTGCCAGCAGCTTCAGGGGTGCGGGGAATGAGCAGTTCTTC.

The chain joins TRBV30 to TRBJ2-1, with 9 bases matching TRBD2. The CDR3 is 14 amino acids. Germline values: CDR1 GTSNPN, CDR2 SVGIG (reference sequence). Trimming removed 2 bases from V and 11 bases from J; junction bases left unmatched: 10. CDR3 nucleotides: TGTGCCTGGAGTTCCCTGGGACTAGCTCGGCAGCAGTTCTTC. It is translated as CAWSSLGLARQQFF.

J is TRBJ2-1 and V is TRBV7-9; the match to TRBD2 covers 8 bases. Germline CDR1 is SEHNR and CDR2 is FQNEAQ (reference sequence). V shed 3 bases and J 9 bases; nucleotides not matched to a gene: 4. The CDR3 runs 13 residues. In DNA form, the CDR3 reads TGTGCCAGCAGCTTTAGCGGGATAAGTGAGCAGTTCTTC. Amino acids: CASSFSGISEQFF.

Only one count was recorded for this clone. The chain is built from TRBV9 and TRBJ2-1, with TRBD1 matching 9 bases. This CDR3 comprises 13 residues. Germline V gene sequence: CDR1 SGDLS, CDR2 YYNGEE. The V gene end was trimmed by 3 bases and the J gene end by 12 bases; junction bases not matched to a gene: 7. In DNA form, the CDR3 reads TGTGCCAGCAGCGAGGGACAGGGAGGAAGGCAGTTCTTC. It translates to CASSEGQGGRQFF.

CDR3 sequence (DNA): TGCGCCAGCAGCTTGGACAGGGCAAACACTGAAGCTTTCTTT. This codes for CASSLDRANTEAFF. The chain has TRBV5-1 and TRBJ1-1, with D possibly matching TRBD1 (6 bases). CDR3 length: 14 amino acids. Germline CDR1 and CDR2: SGHRS and YFSETQ. The ends were cut back, 0 bases at V and 2 bases at J, with 8 bases in the middle.

The rearrangement uses TRBV28 and TRBJ2-1; tentative D call: TRBD1 (5 bases). Germline V gene lookup returns CDR1 MDHEN and CDR2 SYDVKM. The CDR3 consists of 15 residues. V lost 11 bases and J lost 0, with 17 bases in between. This CDR3 is CASKLLRGSYNEQFF. The CDR3 nucleotides are TGTGCCTCCAAACTCCTTAGGGGCTCCTACAATGAGCAGTTCTTC.

The V call is TRBV19, the J call TRBJ1-5; no clear D gene. The germline gives CDR1 LNHDA, CDR2 SQIVND (reference sequence). The CDR3 loop spans 12 amino acids. With 6 bases removed from V and 5 bases from J, the gap between germline ends came to 8 bases. The CDR3 DNA reads TGTGCCAGTAGAGACCTGGATCAGCCCCAGCATTTT. Translation gives CASRDLDQPQHF.

The rearrangement joins TRBV24-1 to TRBJ2-5, with 10 bases lining up with TRBD1. Germline V gene sequence: CDR1 KGHDR, CDR2 SFDVKD. This CDR3 spans 16 amino acids. Germline trimming cut 3 bases from V and 7 bases from J; bases unmatched to any gene: 10. The CDR3, as DNA: TGTGCCACCAGTGATCCAACCGGGACAGGGGCCCTGACCCAGTACTTC. It is translated as CATSDPTGTGALTQYF.

V is TRBV7-9 and J is TRBJ1-5; D is unresolved. CDR1 is SEHNR and CDR2 is FQNEAQ in the germline V gene (reference sequence). The CDR3 totals 15 residues. Trimming cost V 4 bases and J 3 bases, with 13 bases left between them. CDR3 DNA sequence: TGTGCCAGCAGCTCGCATCGTCAGGACAATCAGCCCCAGCATTTT. Residues: CASSSHRQDNQPQHF.

This chain joins TRBV7-2 and TRBJ1-5; 8 bases fit TRBD1. This CDR3 has 15 residues. Germline V gene lookup returns CDR1 SGHTA and CDR2 FQGNSA. Unmatched junction bases numbered 3, after V lost 1 base and J lost 4 bases. CDR3 DNA sequence: TGTGCCAGCAGCTTAGGACAGGGGTATAATCAGCCCCAGCATTTT. Protein product: CASSLGQGYNQPQHF.

The chain recombines TRBV5-6 with TRBJ2-5; D ambiguous. This CDR3 spans 15 amino acids. Germline V gene lookup returns CDR1 SGHDT and CDR2 YYEEEE. With 4 bases removed from V and 2 bases from J, the gap between germline ends came to 15 bases. This CDR3 is CASSTGPTEQETQYF. CDR3 bases: TGTGCCAGCAGCACCGGTCCTACAGAACAAGAGACCCAGTACTTC.

V usage is TRBV5-1 and J usage is TRBJ1-3; a possible D gene is TRBD1 (5 bases). The CDR3 is made up of 15 amino acids. CDR1 is SGHRS and CDR2 is YFSETQ in the germline V gene. V was clipped by 4 bases and J by 0 bases, with 11 bases between them. This chain's CDR3 is CASSVGRDSGNTIYF. Written as DNA, the CDR3 is TGCGCCAGCAGCGTGGGACGGGACTCTGGAAACACCATATATTTT.

This clone appeared once. V gene TRBV5-1 combines with J gene TRBJ1-6; a weak D match, TRBD1 (5 bases). Germline V gene sequence: CDR1 SGHRS, CDR2 YFSETQ. The CDR3 is 13 residues long. Trimming shortened V by 5 bases and J by 8 bases, and 11 bases separated the two germline ends. CDR3 sequence (DNA): TGCGCCAGCAGTTCCGAAGGGGATTCACCCCTCCACTTT. The encoded protein is CASSSEGDSPLHF.

The genes are TRBV5-4 and TRBJ1-1; unclear D gene. This CDR3 has 15 amino acids. V dropped 1 base and J dropped 1 base, with 11 bases sitting between them. The germline V gene encodes CDR1 SGHNT and CDR2 YYREEE (reference sequence). The DNA for the CDR3 is TGTGCCAGCAGCTTGAAGAAGAAGGGGAACACTGAAGCTTTCTTT. It codes for CASSLKKKGNTEAFF.

The chain combines TRBV11-2 with TRBJ1-6; 10 bases are shared with TRBD1. CDR3 length: 18 residues. Germline loops: CDR1 SGHAT, CDR2 FQNNGV. With 4 bases clipped from V and 3 bases from J, the junction kept 9 bases outside the gene matches. The CDR3 reads CASSYQRQGAFYNSPLHF. The CDR3, as DNA: TGTGCCAGCAGCTACCAAAGACAGGGGGCATTCTATAATTCACCCCTCCACTTT.

V and J are TRBV5-4 and TRBJ1-2, with no clear D. The CDR3 runs to 16 residues. In germline, CDR1 is SGHNT, CDR2 YYREEE (reference sequence). V lost 6 bases to trimming and J lost 0 bases, with 18 bases between them. The CDR3: CASIDRRFQPNYGYTF. In DNA, the CDR3 is TGTGCCAGCATCGATCGACGGTTCCAACCTAACTATGGCTACACCTTC.

The CDR3 DNA follows: TGTGCCAGCAGCGTAAACCTAGCGGGTAATGAGCAGTTCTTC. Its translation is CASSVNLAGNEQFF. This rearrangement joins TRBV9 to TRBJ2-1, with 8 bases matching TRBD2. The ends lost 1 base at V and 7 bases at J; junction bases unmatched: 4. The CDR3 loop spans 14 amino acids. The germline V gene encodes CDR1 SGDLS and CDR2 YYNGEE.

The rearrangement uses TRBV4-1 and TRBJ1-1; possibly TRBD1 for D (6 bases). Germline lookup yields CDR1 MGHRA and CDR2 YSYEKL. V gave up 0 bases and J gave up 6 bases, with 14 bases separating them. This CDR3 comprises 15 residues. CDR3 nucleotide sequence: TGCGCCAGCAGCCAAGATATCAACAGGGTGTCTGAAGCTTTCTTT. This codes for CASSQDINRVSEAFF.

The chain uses TRBV5-4 and TRBJ2-4; either TRBD1 or TRBD2 may fit D (6 bases each). Trimming took 0 bases from V and 6 from J, leaving 10 bases between them. Germline loops: CDR1 SGHNT, CDR2 YYREEE (reference sequence). The CDR3 consists of 14 residues. The CDR3 DNA follows: TGTGCCAGCAGCTTGGAACAGGGAGGAAACATTCAGTACTTC. Amino acids: CASSLEQGGNIQYF.